This T cell receptor beta chain was obtained from a study of T cell changes during pregnancy in multiple sclerosis. The CDR3 has 15 amino acids. The V gene lost 5 bases and the J gene lost 3 bases, with 16 bases spanning the gap. CDR1 is SEHNR, CDR2 FQNEAQ, per germline (reference sequence). The protocol was immunoSEQ multiplex PCR, while the TCRdb copy is restricted to in-frame clones and leaves out a portion. The sample yields 25,000 to 30,000 clones, around nine tenths seen once. The sequence was collected from a female donor with multiple sclerosis, enrolled in a pregnancy study. V is TRBV7-9 and J is TRBJ1-1, with unresolved D. The material was CD8+ T cells from peripheral blood mononuclear cells, obtained before pregnancy. Here the CDR3 reads CASSPKTAGDTEAFF. In nucleotides, the CDR3 is TGTGCCAGCAGCCCTAAGACGGCCGGGGACACTGAAGCTTTCTTT.